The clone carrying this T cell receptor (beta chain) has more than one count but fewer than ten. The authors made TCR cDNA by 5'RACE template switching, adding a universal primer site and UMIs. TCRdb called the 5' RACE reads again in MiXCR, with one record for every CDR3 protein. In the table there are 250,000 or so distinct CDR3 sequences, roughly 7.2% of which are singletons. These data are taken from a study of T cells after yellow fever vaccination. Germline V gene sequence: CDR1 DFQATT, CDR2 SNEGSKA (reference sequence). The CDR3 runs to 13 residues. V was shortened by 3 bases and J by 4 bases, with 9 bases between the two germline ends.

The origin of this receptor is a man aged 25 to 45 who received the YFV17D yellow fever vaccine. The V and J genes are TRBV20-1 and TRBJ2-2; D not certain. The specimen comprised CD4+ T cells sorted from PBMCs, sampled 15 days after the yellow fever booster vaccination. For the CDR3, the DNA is TGCAGTGCTAGCGACGGCCCCACCGGGGAGCTGTTTTTT. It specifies CSASDGPTGELFF.